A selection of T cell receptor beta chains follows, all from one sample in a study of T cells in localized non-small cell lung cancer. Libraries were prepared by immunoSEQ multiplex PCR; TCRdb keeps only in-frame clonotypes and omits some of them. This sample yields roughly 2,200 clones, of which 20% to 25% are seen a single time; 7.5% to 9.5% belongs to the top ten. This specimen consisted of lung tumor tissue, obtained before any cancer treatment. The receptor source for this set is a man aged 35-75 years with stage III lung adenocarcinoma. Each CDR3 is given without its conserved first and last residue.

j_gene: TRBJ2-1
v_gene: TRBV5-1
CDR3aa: ASSYPGGRGNNEQF

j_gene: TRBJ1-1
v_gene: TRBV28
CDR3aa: ASGGGNTEAF

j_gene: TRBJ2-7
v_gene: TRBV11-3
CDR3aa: ASSQSGVLREYEQY

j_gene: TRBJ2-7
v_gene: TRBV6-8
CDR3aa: AISSPGQGFYEQY

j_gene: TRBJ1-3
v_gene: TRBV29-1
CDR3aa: SVLGNSGNTIY

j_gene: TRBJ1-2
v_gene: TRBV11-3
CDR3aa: ASSPGSSPIANYGYT

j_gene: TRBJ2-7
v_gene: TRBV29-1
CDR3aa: SVELAASYEQY

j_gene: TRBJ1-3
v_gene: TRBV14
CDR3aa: ASSQRGAPGNTIY

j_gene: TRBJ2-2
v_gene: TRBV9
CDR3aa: ASSFRASNTGELF

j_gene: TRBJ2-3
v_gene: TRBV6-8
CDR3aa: ASRDSGLAGVDTQY

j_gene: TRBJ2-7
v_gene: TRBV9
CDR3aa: ASSVGDGLWEQY

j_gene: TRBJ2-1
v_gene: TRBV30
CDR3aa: ALDGGRGSYNEQF

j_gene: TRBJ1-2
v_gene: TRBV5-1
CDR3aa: ASSLKGHERLGYT

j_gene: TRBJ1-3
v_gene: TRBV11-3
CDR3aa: ASSLDIPGVSGNTIY

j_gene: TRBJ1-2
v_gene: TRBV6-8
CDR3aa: ASSYQDRYGYT

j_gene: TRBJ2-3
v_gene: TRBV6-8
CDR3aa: ASIQGDSKTDTQY

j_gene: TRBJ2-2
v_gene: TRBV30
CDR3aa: AWSGLGLDTGELF

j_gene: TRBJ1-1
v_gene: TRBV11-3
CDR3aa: ASRHHAGGGRAEAF

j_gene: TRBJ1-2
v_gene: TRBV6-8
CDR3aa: ASSGTGGYGYT

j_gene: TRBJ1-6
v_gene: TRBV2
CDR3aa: ASSPQEPGSPLH

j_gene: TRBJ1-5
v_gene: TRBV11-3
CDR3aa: ASSLQPLLSQPQH